The clone carrying this T cell receptor (beta chain) was seen many times. Its antigen is unidentified. The J segment lost 6 bases and the V segment lost 2 bases, leaving 16 bases of the junction unmatched. CDR3 length: 19 residues. The germline V gene encodes CDR1 SGHRS and CDR2 YFSETQ. Noted time point: newly diagnosed GD, antithyroid drugs for less than 3 months. With RNA extracted from PBMCs as input, the TCR library was made. Sequencing libraries for TCR beta were prepared with iRepertoire HTBI primers and Arm-PCR of CDR3 regions. MiXCR, applied by TCRdb to the multiplex PCR reads, yields one record per CDR3 protein. The table records over 300,000 distinct CDR3 sequences, roughly 15% of them present only once. The data derive from a study of regulatory T cells in long-lasting Graves disease. General study results and limits: TRBV28, TRBJ1-2 and TRBJ2-5 were favored in persistent disease. The study examined only peripheral blood, not thyroid tissue.

The J gene is TRBJ2-2, the V gene TRBV5-1, with TRBD1 matching over 10 bases. The sample was peripheral blood mononuclear cells (PBMCs), taken at new diagnosis, from a patient treated with antithyroid drugs. The receptor was isolated from a female donor with Graves disease. CDR3 sequence: CASSFHYLTGTGEAGELFF. For the CDR3, the DNA is TGCGCCAGCAGCTTCCATTACCTCACCGGGACAGGGGAAGCCGGGGAGCTGTTTTTT.